This TCR beta chain was sequenced during a study of cytomegalovirus exposure and HLA in healthy donors. The CDR3 extends over 15 amino acids. The V segment lost 4 bases and the J segment 14 bases; nucleotides outside the gene matches: 14. Germline-derived CDR1 and CDR2 are SGHTA and FQGTGA. With 60 Vbeta and 13 Jbeta primers, the PCR was carried out. Sequenced by immunoSEQ multiplex PCR; TCRdb stores in-frame clones only, minus some. The sample spans 90,000 to 130,000 clones; the ten largest clones claim 5.5% to 8%. V and J are TRBV7-3 and TRBJ1-6; 7 positions match TRBD1. This TCR was sampled from a man aged 35 to 55 in good health and CMV-seropositive. The sequencing input was PBMCs. CDR3 amino acids: CASSYPGQFTVALHF. CDR3 nucleotide sequence: TGTGCCAGCAGCTACCCGGGACAGTTCACCGTAGCCCTCCACTTT.